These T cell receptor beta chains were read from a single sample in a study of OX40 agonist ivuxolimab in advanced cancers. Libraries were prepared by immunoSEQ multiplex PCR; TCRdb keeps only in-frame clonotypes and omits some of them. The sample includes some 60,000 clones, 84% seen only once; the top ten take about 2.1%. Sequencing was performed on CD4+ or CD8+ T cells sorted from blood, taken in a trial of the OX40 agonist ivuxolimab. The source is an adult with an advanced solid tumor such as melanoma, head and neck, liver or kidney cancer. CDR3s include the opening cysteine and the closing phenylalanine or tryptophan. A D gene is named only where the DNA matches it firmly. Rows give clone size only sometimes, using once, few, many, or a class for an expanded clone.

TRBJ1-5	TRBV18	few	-	CASSPAGNQPQHF	TGTGCCAGCTCACCCGCAGGGAATCAGCCCCAGCATTTT
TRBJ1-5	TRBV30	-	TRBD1	CAWSLTGDRQPQHF	TGTGCCTGGAGTTTGACAGGGGACCGTCAGCCCCAGCATTTT
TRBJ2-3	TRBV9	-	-	CASSAITAGDTQYF	TGTGCCAGCAGCGCCATTACGGCAGGAGATACGCAGTATTTT
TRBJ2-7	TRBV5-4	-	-	CATGPSSYEQYF	TGTGCCACCGGGCCGAGCTCCTACGAGCAGTACTTC
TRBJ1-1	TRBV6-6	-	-	CASSYSKTSNTEAFF	TGTGCCAGCAGTTACTCGAAGACTTCGAACACTGAAGCTTTCTTT
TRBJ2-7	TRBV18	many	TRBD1	CASSRIPGQGAREQYF	TGTGCCAGCTCGCGGATACCGGGACAGGGGGCGCGGGAGCAGTACTTC
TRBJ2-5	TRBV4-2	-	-	CASSPAGSQETQYF	TGTGCCAGCAGCCCGGCGGGGAGCCAAGAGACCCAGTACTTC
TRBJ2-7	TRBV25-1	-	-	CASRKKTGASYEQYF	TGTGCCAGCAGGAAAAAGACAGGAGCCTCCTACGAGCAGTACTTC
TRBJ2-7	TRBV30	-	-	CAWSTDTLHEQYF	TGTGCCTGGAGTACCGACACGCTCCACGAGCAGTACTTC
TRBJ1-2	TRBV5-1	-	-	CASSLEMANYGYTF	TGCGCCAGCAGCTTGGAGATGGCTAACTATGGCTACACCTTC
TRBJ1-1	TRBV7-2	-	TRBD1	CASSSGQGETEAFF	TGTGCCAGCAGCTCGGGACAGGGAGAAACTGAAGCTTTCTTT
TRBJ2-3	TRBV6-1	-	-	CASGTGYTDTQYF	TGTGCCAGCGGGACGGGATACACAGATACGCAGTATTTT
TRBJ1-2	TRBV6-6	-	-	CASTSSWSLNYGYTF	TGTGCCAGCACCTCATCCTGGTCGCTAAACTATGGCTACACCTTC
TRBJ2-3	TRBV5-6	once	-	CASSSTGQTRTDTQYF	TGTGCCAGCAGCTCCACGGGGCAGACGAGGACAGATACGCAGTATTTT
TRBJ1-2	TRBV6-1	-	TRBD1	CASSEDRTGSGYTF	TGTGCCAGCAGTGAAGATAGGACAGGATCTGGCTACACCTTC
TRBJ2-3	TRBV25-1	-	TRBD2	CASSDRGLAGGFTDTQYF	TGTGCCAGCAGTGATCGCGGACTAGCGGGGGGGTTCACAGATACGCAGTATTTT
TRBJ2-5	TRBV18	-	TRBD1	CASSPGDSQETQYF	TGTGCCAGCTCACCGGGGGACAGCCAAGAGACCCAGTACTTC
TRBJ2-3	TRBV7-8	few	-	CASSLGIGADTQYF	TGTGCCAGCAGCTTGGGCATTGGAGCAGATACGCAGTATTTT
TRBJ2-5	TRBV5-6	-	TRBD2	CASSLRGGPFGTQYF	TGTGCCAGCAGCTTGCGCGGGGGGCCTTTCGGGACCCAGTACTTC
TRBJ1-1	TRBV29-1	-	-	CSVVEWSSEAFF	TGCAGCGTTGTGGAGTGGAGCTCTGAAGCTTTCTTT
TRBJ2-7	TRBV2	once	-	CASSWAPVYEQYF	TGTGCCAGCAGTTGGGCCCCGGTCTACGAGCAGTACTTC
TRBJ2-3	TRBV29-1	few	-	CSVIVLRSTDTQYF	TGCAGCGTTATAGTTCTGAGGAGCACAGATACGCAGTATTTT
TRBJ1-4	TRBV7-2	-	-	CASSLKGTQATNEKLFF	TGTGCCAGCAGCTTAAAGGGCACACAAGCAACTAATGAAAAACTGTTTTTT
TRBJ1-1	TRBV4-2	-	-	CASSQVGRDTEAFF	TGTGCCAGCAGCCAGGTTGGGAGAGACACTGAAGCTTTCTTT
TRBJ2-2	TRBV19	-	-	CASSIGPGELFF	TGTGCCAGTAGTATCGGCCCCGGGGAGCTGTTTTTT
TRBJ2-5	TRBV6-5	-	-	CASSSFGTQYF	TGTGCCAGCAGTTCCTTTGGGACCCAGTACTTC
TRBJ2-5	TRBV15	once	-	CATSRPGTSQETQYF	TGTGCCACCAGCAGGCCCGGGACGTCCCAAGAGACCCAGTACTTC
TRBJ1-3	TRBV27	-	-	CASSPLSSSGNTIYF	TGTGCCAGCAGTCCGCTCAGCAGCTCTGGAAACACCATATATTTT
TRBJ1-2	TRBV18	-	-	CASSPETASFNYGYTF	TGTGCCAGCTCACCGGAAACAGCCTCCTTTAACTATGGCTACACCTTC
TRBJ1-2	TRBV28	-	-	CASGASNYGYTF	TGTGCCTCCGGGGCCTCCAACTATGGCTACACCTTC
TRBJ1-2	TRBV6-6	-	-	CASSLDRLDYGYTF	TGTGCCAGCAGTCTGGACCGCCTTGATTATGGCTACACCTTC
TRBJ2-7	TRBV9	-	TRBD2	CASSIGLAGAYEQYF	TGTGCCAGCAGCATTGGACTAGCGGGGGCCTACGAGCAGTACTTC
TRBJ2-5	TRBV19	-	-	CASSPIEAQETQYF	TGTGCCAGTAGTCCTATTGAGGCCCAAGAGACCCAGTACTTC
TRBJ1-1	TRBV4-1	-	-	CASSQDGGLNTEAFF	TGCGCCAGCAGCCAAGATGGGGGTTTGAACACTGAAGCTTTCTTT